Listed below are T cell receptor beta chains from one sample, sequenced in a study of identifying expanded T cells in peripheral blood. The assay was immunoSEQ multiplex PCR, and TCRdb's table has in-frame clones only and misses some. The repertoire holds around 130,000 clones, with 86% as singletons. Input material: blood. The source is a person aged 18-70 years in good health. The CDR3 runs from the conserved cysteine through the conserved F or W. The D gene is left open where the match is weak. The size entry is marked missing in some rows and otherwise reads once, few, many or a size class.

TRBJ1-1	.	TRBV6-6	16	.	CASSYFIGGSNTEAFF	TGTGCCAGCAGTTACTTTATTGGGGGCTCGAACACTGAAGCTTTCTTT
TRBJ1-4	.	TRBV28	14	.	CASRGEDSSGKLFF	TGTGCCAGCAGGGGGGAGGACTCTTCCGGGAAACTGTTTTTT
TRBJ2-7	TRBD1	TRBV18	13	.	CASSQGQGSEQYF	TGTGCCAGCTCACAGGGACAGGGAAGCGAGCAGTACTTC
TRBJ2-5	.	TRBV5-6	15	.	CASSLRRVGLETQYF	TGTGCCAGCAGCTTGAGGAGGGTAGGTCTAGAGACCCAGTACTTC
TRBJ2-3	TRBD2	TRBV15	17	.	CATSRALAGGPRDTQYF	TGTGCCACCAGCAGAGCGCTAGCGGGGGGGCCTAGAGATACGCAGTATTTT
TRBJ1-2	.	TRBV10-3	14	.	CAISESEASYGYTF	TGTGCCATCAGTGAGTCTGAGGCTAGCTATGGCTACACCTTC
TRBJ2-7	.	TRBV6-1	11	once	CASSVEYEQYF	TGTGCCAGCAGTGTAGAGTACGAGCAGTACTTC
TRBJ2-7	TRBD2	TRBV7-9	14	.	CASSSSGGMNEQYF	TGTGCCAGCAGCTCCTCGGGAGGGATGAACGAGCAGTACTTC
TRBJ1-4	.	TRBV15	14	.	CATSRDRGNEKLFF	TGTGCCACCAGCAGAGATCGGGGGAATGAAAAACTGTTTTTT
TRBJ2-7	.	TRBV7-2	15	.	CASSLSQGHSYEQYF	TGTGCCAGCAGCTTAAGTCAGGGGCACTCCTACGAGCAGTACTTC
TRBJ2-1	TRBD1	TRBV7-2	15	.	CASSPQGAGYNEQFF	TGTGCCAGCAGCCCACAGGGGGCGGGATACAATGAGCAGTTCTTC
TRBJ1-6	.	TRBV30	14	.	CAWSVRAYNSPLHF	TGTGCCTGGAGTGTACGGGCCTATAATTCACCCCTCCACTTT
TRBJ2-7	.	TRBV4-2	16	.	CASSPDPGPQPYEQYF	TGTGCCAGCAGCCCGGACCCCGGGCCGCAACCCTACGAGCAGTACTTC
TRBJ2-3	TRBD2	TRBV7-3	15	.	CASSLGLAGADTQYF	TGTGCCAGCAGCTTAGGACTAGCGGGGGCAGATACGCAGTATTTT
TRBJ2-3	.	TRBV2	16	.	CASSEALVGVTDTQYF	TGTGCCAGCAGTGAAGCGCTGGTCGGGGTCACAGATACGCAGTATTTT
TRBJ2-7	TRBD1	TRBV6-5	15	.	CASSRDRESAYEQYF	TGTGCCAGCAGTCGGGACAGGGAGAGTGCCTACGAGCAGTACTTC
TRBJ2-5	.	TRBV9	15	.	CASSVSSTIQETQYF	TGTGCCAGCAGCGTTTCATCGACTATCCAAGAGACCCAGTACTTC
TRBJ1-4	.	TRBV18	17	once	CASSPQGTRGANEKLFF	TGTGCCAGCTCACCACAGGGGACCAGGGGCGCTAATGAAAAACTGTTTTTT
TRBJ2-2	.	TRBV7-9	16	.	CASSPETGTFTGELFF	TGTGCCAGCAGCCCTGAGACAGGGACTTTCACCGGGGAGCTGTTTTTT
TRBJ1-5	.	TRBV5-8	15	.	CASSLAYQGGQPQHF	TGTGCCAGCAGCTTGGCTTACCAGGGCGGTCAGCCCCAGCATTTT
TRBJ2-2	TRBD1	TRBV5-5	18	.	CASSFRPVTGTRTGELFF	TGTGCCAGCAGCTTCCGGCCCGTGACAGGGACGAGGACCGGGGAGCTGTTTTTT
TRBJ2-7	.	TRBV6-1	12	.	CASSRMDYEQYF	TGTGCCAGCAGTCGTATGGACTACGAGCAGTACTTC
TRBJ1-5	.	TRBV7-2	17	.	CASSLRGQGDSNQPQHF	TGTGCCAGCAGCCTCAGAGGGCAGGGAGATAGCAATCAGCCCCAGCATTTT
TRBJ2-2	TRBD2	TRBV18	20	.	CASSPPVAGGPGSNTGELFF	TGTGCCAGCTCACCACCGGTAGCGGGAGGGCCAGGGTCGAACACCGGGGAGCTGTTTTTT
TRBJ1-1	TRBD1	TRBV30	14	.	CAWSEGGRDTEAFF	TGTGCCTGGAGTGAAGGGGGCCGGGATACTGAAGCTTTCTTT
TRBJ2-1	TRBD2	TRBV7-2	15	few	CASSLAAGGLNEQFF	TGTGCCAGCAGCTTAGCAGCGGGAGGGCTTAATGAGCAGTTCTTC
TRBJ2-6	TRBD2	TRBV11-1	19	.	CASSFRGLAGPSAANVLTF	TGTGCCAGCAGCTTCAGGGGACTAGCGGGACCCTCTGCGGCCAACGTCCTGACTTTC
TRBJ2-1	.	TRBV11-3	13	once	CASSLDRFHEQFF	TGTGCCAGCAGCTTAGATCGGTTCCATGAGCAGTTCTTC
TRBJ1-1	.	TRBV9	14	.	CASSVAGRNTEAFF	TGTGCCAGCAGCGTAGCAGGGCGAAACACTGAAGCTTTCTTT
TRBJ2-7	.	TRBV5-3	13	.	CARSPDSYHGQYF	TGTGCCAGAAGCCCGGACTCGTACCACGGGCAGTACTTC
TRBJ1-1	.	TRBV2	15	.	CASSEAVGGISEAFF	TGTGCCAGCAGTGAAGCGGTGGGGGGAATTAGTGAAGCTTTCTTT
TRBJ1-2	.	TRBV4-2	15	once	CASSQGRTENYGYTF	TGTGCCAGCAGCCAAGGCCGGACAGAAAACTATGGCTACACCTTC
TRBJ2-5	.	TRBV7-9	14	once	CASSLGQIQETQYF	TGTGCCAGCAGCTTAGGACAGATCCAAGAGACCCAGTACTTC
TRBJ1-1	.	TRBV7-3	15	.	CASSLIQGMNTEAFF	TGTGCCAGCAGCTTAATCCAGGGTATGAACACTGAAGCTTTCTTT
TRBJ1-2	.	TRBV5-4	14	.	CASSIGTTNYGYTF	TGTGCCAGCAGCATAGGGACAACTAACTATGGCTACACCTTC
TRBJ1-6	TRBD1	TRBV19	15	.	CASTSPGQINSPLHF	TGTGCCAGTACCTCTCCGGGACAGATTAATTCACCCCTCCACTTT
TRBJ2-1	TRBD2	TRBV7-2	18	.	CASSLARLAGGSYNEQFF	TGTGCCAGCAGCTTAGCGCGACTAGCGGGGGGCTCCTACAATGAGCAGTTCTTC
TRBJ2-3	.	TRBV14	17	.	CASSQDLAATSTDTQYF	TGTGCCAGCAGCCAAGATTTGGCAGCGACTAGCACAGATACGCAGTATTTT
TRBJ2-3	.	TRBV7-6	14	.	CASSLSVVTDTQYF	TGTGCCAGCAGCTTATCTGTGGTCACAGATACGCAGTATTTT
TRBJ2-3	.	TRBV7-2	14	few	CASSLGAITDTQYF	TGTGCCAGCAGCTTGGGGGCAATCACAGATACGCAGTATTTT
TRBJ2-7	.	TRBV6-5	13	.	CASSEATVYEQYF	TGTGCCAGCAGTGAAGCGACAGTCTACGAGCAGTACTTC
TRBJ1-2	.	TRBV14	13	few	CASSQAPGGGYTF	TGTGCCAGCAGCCAGGCCCCGGGGGGTGGCTACACCTTC
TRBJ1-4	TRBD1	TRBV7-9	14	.	CASSPPGTGEKLFF	TGTGCCAGCAGCCCTCCAGGGACAGGTGAAAAACTGTTTTTT
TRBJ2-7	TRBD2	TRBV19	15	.	CATKGFGGTSYEQYF	TGTGCCACTAAGGGTTTCGGGGGGACTTCCTACGAGCAGTACTTC
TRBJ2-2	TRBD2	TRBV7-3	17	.	CASSKGLAGVVPGELFF	TGTGCCAGCAGCAAGGGACTAGCGGGAGTGGTTCCCGGGGAGCTGTTTTTT
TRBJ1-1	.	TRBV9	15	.	CASSVSGARDTEAFF	TGTGCCAGCAGCGTATCGGGGGCGCGGGACACTGAGGCTTTCTTT
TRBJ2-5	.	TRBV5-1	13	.	CASSFQGQETQYF	TGCGCCAGCAGCTTTCAGGGGCAAGAGACCCAGTACTTC
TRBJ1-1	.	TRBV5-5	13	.	CASSLERGTEAFF	TGTGCCAGCAGCCTAGAGAGGGGAACTGAAGCTTTCTTT
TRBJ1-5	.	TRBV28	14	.	CASSTGGSNQPQHF	TGTGCCAGCAGTACTGGCGGGAGCAATCAGCCCCAGCATTTT
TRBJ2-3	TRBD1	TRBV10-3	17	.	CAISELMTGGQGDTQYF	TGTGCCATCAGTGAATTGATGACAGGGGGCCAAGGAGATACGCAGTATTTT
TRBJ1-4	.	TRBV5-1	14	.	CASSQGDSNEKLFF	TGCGCCAGCAGCCAAGGGGACTCTAATGAAAAACTGTTTTTT
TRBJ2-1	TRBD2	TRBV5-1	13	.	CASGPGGRGEQFF	TGCGCCAGCGGTCCGGGCGGGAGAGGGGAGCAGTTCTTC
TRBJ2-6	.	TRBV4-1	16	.	CASSQDKPSGANVLTF	TGCGCCAGCAGCCAAGATAAACCCTCTGGGGCCAACGTCCTGACTTTC
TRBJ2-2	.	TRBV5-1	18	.	CASSPLGRRLGNTGELFF	TGCGCCAGCAGCCCCCTTGGCAGGCGCCTCGGGAACACCGGGGAGCTGTTTTTT
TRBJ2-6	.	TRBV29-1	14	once	CSAQGGVGANVLTF	TGCAGCGCCCAGGGGGGAGTTGGGGCCAACGTCCTGACTTTC
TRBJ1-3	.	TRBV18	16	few	CASSPSDRPSGNTIYF	TGTGCCAGCTCACCCTCAGACAGACCGTCTGGAAACACCATATATTTT
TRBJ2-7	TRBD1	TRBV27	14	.	CASSPYRDSYEQYF	TGTGCCAGCAGTCCATATCGGGACAGCTACGAGCAGTACTTC
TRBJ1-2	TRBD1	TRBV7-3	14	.	CASSKTGGDYGYTF	TGTGCCAGCAGCAAGACAGGGGGTGACTATGGCTACACCTTC
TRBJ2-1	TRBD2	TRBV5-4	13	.	CASRVAGSNEQFF	TGTGCCAGCAGGGTAGCGGGAAGTAATGAGCAGTTCTTC
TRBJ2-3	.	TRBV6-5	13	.	CASSYLGGDTQYF	TGTGCCAGCAGTTACTTAGGGGGGGATACGCAGTATTTT